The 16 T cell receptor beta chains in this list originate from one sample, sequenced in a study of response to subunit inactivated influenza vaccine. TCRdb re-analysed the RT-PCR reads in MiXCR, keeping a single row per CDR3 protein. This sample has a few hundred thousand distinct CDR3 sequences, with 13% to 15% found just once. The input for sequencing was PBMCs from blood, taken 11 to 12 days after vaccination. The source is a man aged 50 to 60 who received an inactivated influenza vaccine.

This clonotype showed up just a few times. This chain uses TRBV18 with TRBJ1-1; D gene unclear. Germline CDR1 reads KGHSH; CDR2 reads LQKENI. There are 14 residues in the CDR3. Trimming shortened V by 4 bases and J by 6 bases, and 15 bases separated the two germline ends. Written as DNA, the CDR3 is TGTGCCAGCTCACTGGCGGCCTTAGGTGCTGAAGCTTTCTTT. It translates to CASSLAALGAEAFF.

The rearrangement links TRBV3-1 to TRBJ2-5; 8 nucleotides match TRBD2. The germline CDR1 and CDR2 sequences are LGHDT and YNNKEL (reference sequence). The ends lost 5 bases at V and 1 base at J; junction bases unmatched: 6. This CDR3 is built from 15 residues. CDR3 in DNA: TGTGCCAGCAGCTGGGGCGGGAGGCTCCAAGAGACCCAGTACTTC. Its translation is CASSWGGRLQETQYF.

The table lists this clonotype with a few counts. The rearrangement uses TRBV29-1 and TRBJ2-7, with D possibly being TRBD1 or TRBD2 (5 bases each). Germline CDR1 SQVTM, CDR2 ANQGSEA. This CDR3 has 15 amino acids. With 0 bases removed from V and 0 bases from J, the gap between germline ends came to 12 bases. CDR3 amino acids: CSVEDWAGSSYEQYF. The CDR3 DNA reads TGCAGCGTTGAAGATTGGGCAGGGAGCTCCTACGAGCAGTACTTC.

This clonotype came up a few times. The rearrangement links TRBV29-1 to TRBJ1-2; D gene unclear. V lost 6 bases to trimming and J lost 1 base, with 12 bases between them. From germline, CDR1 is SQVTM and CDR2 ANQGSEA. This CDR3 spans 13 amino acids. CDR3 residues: CSVRTGNNYGYTF. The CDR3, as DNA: TGCAGCGTGAGGACCGGTAATAACTATGGCTACACCTTC. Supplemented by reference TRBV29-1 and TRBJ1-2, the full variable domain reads SAVISQKPSRDICQRGTSLTIQCQVDSQVTMMFWYRQQPGQSLTLIATANQGSEATYESGFVIDKFPISRPNLTFSTLTVSNMSPEDSSIYLCSVRTGNNYGYTFGSGTRLTVV.

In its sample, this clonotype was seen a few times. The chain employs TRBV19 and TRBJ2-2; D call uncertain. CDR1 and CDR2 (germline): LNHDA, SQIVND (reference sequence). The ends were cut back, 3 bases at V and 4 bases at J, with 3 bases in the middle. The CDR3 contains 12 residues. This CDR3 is CASSIPTGELFF. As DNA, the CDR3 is TGTGCCAGTAGTATTCCCACCGGGGAGCTGTTTTTT.

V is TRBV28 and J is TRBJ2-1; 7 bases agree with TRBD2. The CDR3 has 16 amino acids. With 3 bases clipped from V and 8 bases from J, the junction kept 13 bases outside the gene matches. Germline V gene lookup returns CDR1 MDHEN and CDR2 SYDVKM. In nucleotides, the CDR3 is TGTGCCAGCAGTTTCCCGCTATCTGGCGGGAGTGATGAGCAGTTCTTC. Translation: CASSFPLSGGSDEQFF.

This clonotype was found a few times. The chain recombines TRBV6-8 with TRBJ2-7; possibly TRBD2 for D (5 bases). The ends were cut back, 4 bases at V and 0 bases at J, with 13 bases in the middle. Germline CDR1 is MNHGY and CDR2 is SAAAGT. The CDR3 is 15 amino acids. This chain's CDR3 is CASSLIGSGSYEQYF. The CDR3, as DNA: TGTGCCAGCAGTTTGATCGGCAGCGGCTCCTACGAGCAGTACTTC.

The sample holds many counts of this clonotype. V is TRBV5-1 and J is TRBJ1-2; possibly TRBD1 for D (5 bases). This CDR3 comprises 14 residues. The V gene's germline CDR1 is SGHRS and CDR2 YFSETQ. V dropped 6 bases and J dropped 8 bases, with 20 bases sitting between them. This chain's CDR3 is CASTPQPGERGYTF. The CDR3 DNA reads TGCGCCAGCACCCCCCAACCGGGGGAGAGGGGCTACACCTTC. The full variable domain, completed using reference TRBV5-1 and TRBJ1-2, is KAGVTQTPRYLIKTRGQQVTLSCSPISGHRSVSWYQQTPGQGLQFLFEYFSETQRNKGNFPGRFSGRQFSNSRSEMNVSTLELGDSALYLCASTPQPGERGYTFGSGTRLTVV.

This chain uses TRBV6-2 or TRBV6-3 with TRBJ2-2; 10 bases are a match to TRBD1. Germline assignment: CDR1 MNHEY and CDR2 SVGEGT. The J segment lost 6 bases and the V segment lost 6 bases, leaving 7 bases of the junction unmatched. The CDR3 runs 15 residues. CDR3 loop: CASRRTGGYPGELFF. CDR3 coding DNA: TGTGCCAGCAGACGGACAGGGGGATATCCCGGGGAGCTGTTTTTT.

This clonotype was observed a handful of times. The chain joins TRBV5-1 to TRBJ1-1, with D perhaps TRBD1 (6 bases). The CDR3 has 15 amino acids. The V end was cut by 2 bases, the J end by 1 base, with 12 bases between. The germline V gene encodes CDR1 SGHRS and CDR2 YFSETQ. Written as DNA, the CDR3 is TGCGCCAGCAGCTTCTTAGGACAGCAGAACACTGAAGCTTTCTTT. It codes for CASSFLGQQNTEAFF.

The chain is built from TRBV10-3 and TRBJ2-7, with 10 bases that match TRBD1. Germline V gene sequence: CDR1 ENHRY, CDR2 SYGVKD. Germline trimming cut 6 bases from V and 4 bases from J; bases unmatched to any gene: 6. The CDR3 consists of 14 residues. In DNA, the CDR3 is TGTGCCATCAGAAAGACAGGGGGCACGTACGAGCAGTACTTC. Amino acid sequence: CAIRKTGGTYEQYF.

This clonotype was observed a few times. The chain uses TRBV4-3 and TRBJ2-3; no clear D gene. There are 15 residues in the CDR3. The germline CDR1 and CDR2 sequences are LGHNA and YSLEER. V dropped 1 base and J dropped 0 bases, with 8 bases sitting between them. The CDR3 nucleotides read TGCGCCAGCAGCCAAGGATTTGGGAGCACAGATACGCAGTATTTT. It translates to CASSQGFGSTDTQYF.

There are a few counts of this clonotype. CDR3 loop: CSVVGATYEQYF. The CDR3 bases are TGCAGCGTTGTCGGGGCTACCTACGAGCAGTACTTC. The chain couples TRBV29-1 to TRBJ2-7; D is tentatively TRBD1 or TRBD2 (5 bases each). The ends were cut back, 4 bases at V and 2 bases at J, with 9 bases in the middle. The CDR3 is 12 residues long. Germline V gives CDR1 SQVTM, CDR2 ANQGSEA.

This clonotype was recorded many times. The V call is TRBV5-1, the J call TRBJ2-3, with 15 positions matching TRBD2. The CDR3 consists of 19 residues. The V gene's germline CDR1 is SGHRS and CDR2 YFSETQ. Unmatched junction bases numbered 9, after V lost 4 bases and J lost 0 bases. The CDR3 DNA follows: TGCGCCAGCAGCCTGGGACTAGCGGGAGGATACCCTAGCACAGATACGCAGTATTTT. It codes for CASSLGLAGGYPSTDTQYF. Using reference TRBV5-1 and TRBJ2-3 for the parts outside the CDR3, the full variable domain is KAGVTQTPRYLIKTRGQQVTLSCSPISGHRSVSWYQQTPGQGLQFLFEYFSETQRNKGNFPGRFSGRQFSNSRSEMNVSTLELGDSALYLCASSLGLAGGYPSTDTQYFGPGTRLTVL.

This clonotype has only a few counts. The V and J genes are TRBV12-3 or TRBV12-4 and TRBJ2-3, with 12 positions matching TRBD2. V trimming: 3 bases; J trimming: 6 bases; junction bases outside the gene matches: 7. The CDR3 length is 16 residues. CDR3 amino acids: CASSLWTSGKEDTQYF. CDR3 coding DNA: TGTGCCAGCAGTTTGTGGACTAGCGGGAAAGAGGATACGCAGTATTTT.

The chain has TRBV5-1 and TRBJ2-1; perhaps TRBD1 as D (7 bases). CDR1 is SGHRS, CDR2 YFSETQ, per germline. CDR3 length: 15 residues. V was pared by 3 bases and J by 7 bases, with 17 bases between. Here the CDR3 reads CASSSTGRSGNEQFF. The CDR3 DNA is TGCGCCAGCAGCTCGACAGGGAGGTCGGGTAATGAGCAGTTCTTC.